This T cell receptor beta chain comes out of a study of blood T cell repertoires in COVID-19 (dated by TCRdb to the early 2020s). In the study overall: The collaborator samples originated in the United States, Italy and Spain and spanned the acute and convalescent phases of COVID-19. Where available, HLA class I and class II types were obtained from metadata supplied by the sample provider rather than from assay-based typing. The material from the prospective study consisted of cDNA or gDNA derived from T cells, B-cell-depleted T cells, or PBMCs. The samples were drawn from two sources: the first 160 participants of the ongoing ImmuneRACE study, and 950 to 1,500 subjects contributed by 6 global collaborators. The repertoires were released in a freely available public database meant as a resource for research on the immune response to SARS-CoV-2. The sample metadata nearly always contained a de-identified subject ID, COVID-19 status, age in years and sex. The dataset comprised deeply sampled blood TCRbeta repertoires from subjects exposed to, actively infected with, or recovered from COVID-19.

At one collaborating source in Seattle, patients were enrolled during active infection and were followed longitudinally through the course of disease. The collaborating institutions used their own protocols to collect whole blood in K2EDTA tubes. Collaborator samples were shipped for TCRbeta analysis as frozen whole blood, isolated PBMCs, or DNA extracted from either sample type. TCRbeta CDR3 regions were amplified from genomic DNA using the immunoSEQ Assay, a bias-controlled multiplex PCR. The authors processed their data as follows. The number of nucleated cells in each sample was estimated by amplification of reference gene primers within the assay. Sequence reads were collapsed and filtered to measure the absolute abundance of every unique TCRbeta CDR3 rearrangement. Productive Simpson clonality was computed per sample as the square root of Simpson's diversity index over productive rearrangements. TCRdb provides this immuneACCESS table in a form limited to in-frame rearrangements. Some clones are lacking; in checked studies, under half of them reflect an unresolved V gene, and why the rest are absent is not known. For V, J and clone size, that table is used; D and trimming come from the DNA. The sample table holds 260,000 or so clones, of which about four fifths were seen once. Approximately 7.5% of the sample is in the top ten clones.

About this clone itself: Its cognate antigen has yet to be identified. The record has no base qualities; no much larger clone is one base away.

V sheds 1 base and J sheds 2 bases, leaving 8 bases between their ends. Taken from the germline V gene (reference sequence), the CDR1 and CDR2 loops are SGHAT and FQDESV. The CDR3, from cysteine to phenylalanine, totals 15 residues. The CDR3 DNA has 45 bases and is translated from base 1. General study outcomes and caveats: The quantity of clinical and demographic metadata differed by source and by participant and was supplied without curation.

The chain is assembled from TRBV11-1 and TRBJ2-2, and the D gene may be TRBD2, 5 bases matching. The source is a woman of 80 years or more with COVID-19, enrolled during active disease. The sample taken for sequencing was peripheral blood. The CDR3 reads CASSLVGRNTGELFF. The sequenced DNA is TGTGCCAGCAGCTTAGTGGGGAGAAACACCGGGGAGCTGTTTTTT.